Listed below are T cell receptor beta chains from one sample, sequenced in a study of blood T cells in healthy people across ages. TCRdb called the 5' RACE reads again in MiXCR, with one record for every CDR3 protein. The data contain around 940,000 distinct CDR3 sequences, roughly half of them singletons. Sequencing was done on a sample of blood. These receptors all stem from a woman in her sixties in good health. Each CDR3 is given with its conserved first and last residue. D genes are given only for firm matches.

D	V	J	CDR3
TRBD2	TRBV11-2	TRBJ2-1	CASSLSIAGVNEQFF
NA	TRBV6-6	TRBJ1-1	CASRTGPVGTEAFF
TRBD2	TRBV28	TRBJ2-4	CASSPGGAGVKNIQYF
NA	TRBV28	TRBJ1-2	CASSRGGFPYSYGYTF
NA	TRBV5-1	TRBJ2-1	CASSSGQTTDSIYNEQFF
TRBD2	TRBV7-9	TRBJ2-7	CASSSLAEGYEQYF
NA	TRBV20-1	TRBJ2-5	CSARDPRSLGGGETQYF
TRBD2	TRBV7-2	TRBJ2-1	CASSLDWAGDPEQFF
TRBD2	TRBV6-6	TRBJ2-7	CASSYLAGVNEQYF
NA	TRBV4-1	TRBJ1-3	CASSQIVGISGNTIYF
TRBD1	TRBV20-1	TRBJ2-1	CSARIDPGQGVGNEQFF
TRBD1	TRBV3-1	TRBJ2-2	CASSHRRDRRNTGELFF
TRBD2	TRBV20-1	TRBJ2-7	CSARTSGRVTAQYF
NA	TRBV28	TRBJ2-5	CASRRVRKETQYF
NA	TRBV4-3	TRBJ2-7	CASRPFPGYEQYF
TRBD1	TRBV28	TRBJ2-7	CASSLRGQQYYEQYF
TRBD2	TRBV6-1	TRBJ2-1	CASGLLAGGIGNEQFF
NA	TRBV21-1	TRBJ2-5	CASSKSQADQEETQYF
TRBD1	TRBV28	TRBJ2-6	CASRSDRDGANALTF
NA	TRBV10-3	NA	CAISESGKRYEQYF
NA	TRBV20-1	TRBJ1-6	CSASLELNSPLHF
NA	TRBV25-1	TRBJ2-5	CASSESGSQYF
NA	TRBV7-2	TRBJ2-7	CASSPLTINYEQYF
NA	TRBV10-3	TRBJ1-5	CATRRDITSQPQHF
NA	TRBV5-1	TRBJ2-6	CASSLGSQSLSGANVLTF
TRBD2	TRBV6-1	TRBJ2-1	CASRITTSGILNEQFF
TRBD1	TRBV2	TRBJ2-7	CASRYGTGDFYEQYF
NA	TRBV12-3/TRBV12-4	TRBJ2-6	CASSDSHSGANVLTF
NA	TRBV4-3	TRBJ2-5	CASSQTPGSAKETQYF
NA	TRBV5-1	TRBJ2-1	CASSRDSYNEQFF
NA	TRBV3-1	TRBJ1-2	CASSQEGRRGYTF
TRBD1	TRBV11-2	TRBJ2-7	CASSLRRTGGGVSYEQYF
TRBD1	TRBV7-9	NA	CASSLLRKDRGRGETQYF
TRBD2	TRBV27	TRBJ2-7	CASSSLPLSGSGYEQYF
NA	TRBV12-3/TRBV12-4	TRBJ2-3	CASSPGTLSTATQYF
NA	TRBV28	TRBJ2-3	CTTRGWPDTQYF
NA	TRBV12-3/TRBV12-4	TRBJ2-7	CASSPPQGTTYEQYF
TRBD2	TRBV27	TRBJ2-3	CASSFSGSGADTQYF
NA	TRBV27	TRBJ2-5	CASSRNTGDWGEQYF
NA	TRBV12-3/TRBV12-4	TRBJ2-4	CASSLIPTNGNIQYF
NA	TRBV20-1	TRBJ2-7	CSARDLRRSSYEQYF